This T cell receptor beta chain is drawn from a study of blood T cell repertoires in COVID-19 (dated by TCRdb to the early 2020s). Notes on the research overall: The collaborator samples originated in the United States, Italy and Spain and spanned the acute and convalescent phases of COVID-19. A freely available public database, intended as a resource for researchers studying the immune response to SARS-CoV-2, is where the repertoires were released. Where available, HLA class I and class II types were taken from metadata supplied by the sample provider and were not determined by assay-based typing. Deeply sampled blood TCRbeta repertoires from subjects exposed to, actively infected with, or recovered from COVID-19 were included in the dataset. The prospective study material was composed of cDNA or gDNA derived from T cells, B-cell-depleted T cells, or PBMCs. Samples came from the ongoing ImmuneRACE study (first 160 participants) plus 1,254 subjects from 6 global collaborators. Nearly every sample came with metadata listing a de-identified subject ID, COVID-19 status, age in years and sex. What the research found in general, with its limitations: The quantity of clinical and demographic metadata differed by source and by participant and was supplied without curation.

The immunoSEQ Assay, a bias-controlled multiplex PCR, was used to amplify TCRbeta CDR3 regions from genomic DNA. The source study handled its data this way. The number of nucleated cells in each sample was estimated by amplification of reference gene primers within the assay. To quantify the absolute abundance of each unique TCRbeta CDR3 rearrangement, sequence reads were collapsed and filtered. For each sample, productive Simpson clonality was calculated as the square root of Simpson's diversity index over productive rearrangements. The clones in this table, taken by TCRdb from immuneACCESS, are in-frame only. Not every clone is retained; where verified, under half of the shortfall comes from an unresolved V gene, and the cause of the rest is unknown. The D gene and trimming were derived from the DNA, and the V and J assignments and clone size from that table. Within this sample are just under 9,000 clones, with 86% of them counted one time only. Around 7.8% of the sample goes to the ten largest clones.

V and J are trimmed by 5 bases and 2 bases, and the gene matches miss 7 bases of the junction. The germline V gene (reference sequence) supplies CDR1 LNHDA and CDR2 SQIVND. The CDR3 holds 17 amino acids from the cysteine to the phenylalanine. Here the CDR3 DNA is all that survives: 51 bases in frame from base 1. This clone was picked up a small number of times. Its antigen is unknown. No clone much larger than this one lies a single base away; base qualities are absent. Whole blood was collected in K2EDTA tubes by collaborating institutions according to the institutions' own protocols. Collaborator samples were shipped for TCRbeta analysis as frozen whole blood, isolated PBMCs, or DNA extracted from either sample type.

This receptor was taken from a human donor with active COVID-19. The donor label of this sample is uncertain. Sample: peripheral blood. The rearrangement joined TRBV19 to TRBJ2-1; 12 of the junction bases match TRBD2. The bases are TGTGCCAGTAGTCGACTAGCGGGAGTAAGGCCCTACAATGAGCAGTTCTTC. It encodes CASSRLAGVRPYNEQFF.